This is a list of T cell receptor beta chains from one sample in a study of tumor-infiltrating lymphocytes in primary liver carcinoma. A single record per CDR3 protein comes from TCRdb applying MiXCR to the multiplex PCR reads. The sample carries 180,000 or so distinct CDR3 sequences, approximately 60% recorded once. Sequencing was carried out using peripheral blood. The source is a man aged 40-50 years with primary liver carcinoma and hepatitis B virus infection. The CDR3 runs from the conserved cysteine through the conserved F or W. The order of the fields is J gene, D gene, CDR3 length, clone size, V gene, CDR3 DNA, CDR3 protein. D genes are given only for firm matches. Clone sizes are given selectively: once, few, many, or a class where the clone is expanded.

j_call: TRBJ2-3; d_call: NA; cdr3_length: 13; clone_size: once; v_call: TRBV5-1; cdr3_nt: TGCGCCAGCAGCTTGTTCCTCGGAGATACGCAGTATTTT; cdr3_aa: CASSLFLGDTQYF
j_call: TRBJ1-1; d_call: NA; cdr3_length: 15; clone_size: few; v_call: TRBV12-5; cdr3_nt: TGTGCTAGTGGTTCCACGGGACACCAGAACACTGAAGCTTTCTTT; cdr3_aa: CASGSTGHQNTEAFF
j_call: TRBJ2-1; d_call: NA; cdr3_length: 15; clone_size: few; v_call: TRBV19; cdr3_nt: TGTGCCAGTAGTATGCAGGCCGGCTCCTACAATGAGCAGTTCTTC; cdr3_aa: CASSMQAGSYNEQFF
j_call: TRBJ2-7; d_call: TRBD2; cdr3_length: 12; clone_size: few; v_call: TRBV6-2/TRBV6-3; cdr3_nt: TGTGCCACCCTGGATAGCGGGAACGAGCAGTACTTC; cdr3_aa: CATLDSGNEQYF
j_call: TRBJ2-6; d_call: TRBD1; cdr3_length: 19; clone_size: NA; v_call: TRBV2; cdr3_nt: TGTGCCAGCAGTGCTGCCGGGACAGACTTCCGCTCTGGGGCCAACGTCCTGATTTTC; cdr3_aa: CASSAAGTDFRSGANVLIF
j_call: TRBJ2-5; d_call: NA; cdr3_length: 14; clone_size: NA; v_call: TRBV6-5; cdr3_nt: TGTGCCAGCAGTTACTCCGGGTTGTTGGAGACCCAGTACTTC; cdr3_aa: CASSYSGLLETQYF
j_call: TRBJ2-2; d_call: TRBD2; cdr3_length: 18; clone_size: NA; v_call: TRBV11-2; cdr3_nt: TGTACCAGCAGCTTCCGGGGACTAGCGGGAGTGAAGACCGGGGAGCCGTTTTTT; cdr3_aa: CTSSFRGLAGVKTGEPFF
j_call: TRBJ2-5; d_call: TRBD2; cdr3_length: 15; clone_size: NA; v_call: TRBV29-1; cdr3_nt: TGCAGCGTCGCGTCCGGGACTAGCAGCCAAGAGACCCAGTACTTC; cdr3_aa: CSVASGTSSQETQYF
j_call: TRBJ1-2; d_call: TRBD1; cdr3_length: 14; clone_size: NA; v_call: TRBV6-1; cdr3_nt: TGTGCCACTGTGGACAGGGGCGATATCTATGGCTACACCTTC; cdr3_aa: CATVDRGDIYGYTF
j_call: TRBJ2-1; d_call: TRBD1; cdr3_length: 18; clone_size: NA; v_call: TRBV7-8; cdr3_nt: TGTGCCAGCAGCTTAATGGAAGGGGGCTTGGGGTCCTACAATGAGCAGTTCTTC; cdr3_aa: CASSLMEGGLGSYNEQFF
j_call: TRBJ1-6; d_call: TRBD1; cdr3_length: 15; clone_size: NA; v_call: TRBV4-2; cdr3_nt: TGTGCCAGCAGCTCCCGGGACAGGGGTTCTTCACCCCTCCACTTT; cdr3_aa: CASSSRDRGSSPLHF
j_call: TRBJ1-3; d_call: NA; cdr3_length: 16; clone_size: NA; v_call: TRBV12-3/TRBV12-4; cdr3_nt: TGTGCCAGCAGCTCGAGAGGGGACCTCTCTGGAAACACCATATATTTT; cdr3_aa: CASSSRGDLSGNTIYF
j_call: TRBJ2-1; d_call: NA; cdr3_length: 13; clone_size: NA; v_call: TRBV5-4; cdr3_nt: TGTGCCAGCAGCATCCCTCAGGGGAATGAGCAGTTCTTC; cdr3_aa: CASSIPQGNEQFF
j_call: TRBJ2-4; d_call: TRBD1; cdr3_length: 15; clone_size: NA; v_call: TRBV6-6; cdr3_nt: TGTGCCAGCAGCGCTCAGGGACAGGGGAAAAACATTCAGTACTTC; cdr3_aa: CASSAQGQGKNIQYF
j_call: TRBJ1-2; d_call: NA; cdr3_length: 13; clone_size: NA; v_call: TRBV5-1; cdr3_nt: TGCGCTAGCAGCTTGGGCACAGAGGGTGGCTACACCTTC; cdr3_aa: CASSLGTEGGYTF
j_call: TRBJ1-1; d_call: NA; cdr3_length: 13; clone_size: NA; v_call: TRBV29-1; cdr3_nt: TGCAGCGTTGAAAAGGCAGTTGGCACTGAAGCTTTCTTT; cdr3_aa: CSVEKAVGTEAFF
j_call: TRBJ2-1; d_call: NA; cdr3_length: 15; clone_size: NA; v_call: TRBV5-1; cdr3_nt: TGCGCCAGCAGCTTGGTGGGACGGGGGTTCGGTGAGCAGTTCTTC; cdr3_aa: CASSLVGRGFGEQFF
j_call: TRBJ2-1; d_call: NA; cdr3_length: 17; clone_size: NA; v_call: TRBV11-1; cdr3_nt: TGTGCCATCAGCTTTCCCACGGATACGAGTCCGTATAATGAGCAGTTCTTC; cdr3_aa: CAISFPTDTSPYNEQFF
j_call: TRBJ2-1; d_call: TRBD2; cdr3_length: 16; clone_size: NA; v_call: TRBV11-2; cdr3_nt: TGTGCTAGCAGCGGGGGGACAGATCATTCCTACAATGAGCAGTTCTTC; cdr3_aa: CASSGGTDHSYNEQFF
j_call: TRBJ2-7; d_call: NA; cdr3_length: 12; clone_size: many; v_call: TRBV11-1; cdr3_nt: TGTGCCAGCAGCTCGGAGGGTGAGGAGCAGTACTTC; cdr3_aa: CASSSEGEEQYF
j_call: TRBJ2-5; d_call: TRBD1; cdr3_length: 14; clone_size: NA; v_call: TRBV6-5; cdr3_nt: TGTGCCAGCAGCGACAGGGCCCTAACAGAGACCCAGTACTTC; cdr3_aa: CASSDRALTETQYF
j_call: TRBJ1-1; d_call: TRBD1; cdr3_length: 15; clone_size: NA; v_call: TRBV12-3/TRBV12-4; cdr3_nt: TGTGCCAGCAGCCCTATGGGACAGGGGGCCACTGTAGCTTTCTTT; cdr3_aa: CASSPMGQGATVAFF
j_call: TRBJ1-5; d_call: NA; cdr3_length: 13; clone_size: NA; v_call: TRBV10-3; cdr3_nt: TGTGCCGCTTCCACAGGGTACGGTCAGCCCCAGCATTTC; cdr3_aa: CAASTGYGQPQHF
j_call: TRBJ2-7; d_call: TRBD2; cdr3_length: 19; clone_size: many; v_call: TRBV11-2; cdr3_nt: TGTGCCAGCAGCTTAGTGTTCGCGGGGACTAGCGGGCACTCCTACGAGCAGTACTTC; cdr3_aa: CASSLVFAGTSGHSYEQYF
j_call: TRBJ1-4; d_call: TRBD1; cdr3_length: 16; clone_size: few; v_call: TRBV14; cdr3_nt: TGTGCCAGCAGCCAAGGCCGGGACAGAATCACTGAAAAACTGTTTTTT; cdr3_aa: CASSQGRDRITEKLFF
j_call: TRBJ2-7; d_call: NA; cdr3_length: 15; clone_size: NA; v_call: TRBV10-3; cdr3_nt: TGTGCCATCAGTGAGTCCGGCACGGGTTCCTACGAGCAGTACTTC; cdr3_aa: CAISESGTGSYEQYF
j_call: TRBJ1-1; d_call: NA; cdr3_length: 13; clone_size: NA; v_call: TRBV14; cdr3_nt: TGTGCCAGCAGCCCGTATACGTCCACTGAAGCTTTCTTT; cdr3_aa: CASSPYTSTEAFF